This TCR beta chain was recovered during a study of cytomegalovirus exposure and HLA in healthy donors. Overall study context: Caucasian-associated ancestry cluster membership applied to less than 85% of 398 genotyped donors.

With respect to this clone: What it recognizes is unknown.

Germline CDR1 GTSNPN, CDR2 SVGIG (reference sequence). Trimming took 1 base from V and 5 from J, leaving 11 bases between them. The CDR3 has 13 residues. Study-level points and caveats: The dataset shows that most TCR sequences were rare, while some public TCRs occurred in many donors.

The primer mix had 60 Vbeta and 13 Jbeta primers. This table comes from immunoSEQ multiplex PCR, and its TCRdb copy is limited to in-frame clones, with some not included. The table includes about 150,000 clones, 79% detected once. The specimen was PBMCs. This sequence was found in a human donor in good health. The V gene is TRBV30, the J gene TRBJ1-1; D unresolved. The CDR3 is CAWSGPRGTEAFF. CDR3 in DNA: TGTGCCTGGAGTGGGCCCCGGGGTACTGAAGCTTTCTTT.